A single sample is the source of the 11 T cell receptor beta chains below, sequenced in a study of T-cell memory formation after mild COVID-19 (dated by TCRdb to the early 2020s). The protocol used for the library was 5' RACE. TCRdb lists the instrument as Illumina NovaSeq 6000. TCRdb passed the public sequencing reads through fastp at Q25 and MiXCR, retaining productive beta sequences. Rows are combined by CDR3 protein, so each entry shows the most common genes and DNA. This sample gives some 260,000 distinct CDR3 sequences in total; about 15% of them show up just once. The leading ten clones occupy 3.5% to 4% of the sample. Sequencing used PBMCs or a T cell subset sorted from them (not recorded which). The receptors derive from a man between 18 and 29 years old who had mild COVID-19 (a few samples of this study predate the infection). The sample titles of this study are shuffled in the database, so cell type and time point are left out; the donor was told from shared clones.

CDR3 sequence reads: CASSFRRDSYGYTF. CDR3 DNA: TGTGCCAGCTCGTTTCGAAGGGACTCCTATGGCTACACCTTC. This chain joins TRBV18 and TRBJ1-2, with D possibly TRBD1 on 5 matching bases. Germline V gene lookup returns CDR1 KGHSH and CDR2 LQKENI. The length of the CDR3 is 14 residues. V lost 6 bases, J lost 4 bases, and 15 bases lay in between.

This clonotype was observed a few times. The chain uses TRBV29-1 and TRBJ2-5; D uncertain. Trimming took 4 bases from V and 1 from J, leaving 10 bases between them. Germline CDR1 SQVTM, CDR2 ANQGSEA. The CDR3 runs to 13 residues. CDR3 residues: CSVVGTFQETQYF. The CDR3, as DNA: TGCAGCGTTGTGGGTACCTTCCAAGAGACCCAGTACTTC.

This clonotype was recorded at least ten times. As DNA, the CDR3 is TGTGCCAGCACCGAGGTGTACCTGGGTGGGGCCCTTAATCAGCCCCAGCATTTT. Encoded protein: CASTEVYLGGALNQPQHF. This chain connects TRBV9 to TRBJ1-5, with D tentatively TRBD1 (5 bases). This CDR3 region has 18 residues. The V gene lost 6 bases and the J gene lost 4 bases, with 26 bases spanning the gap. Germline CDR1 and CDR2: SGDLS and YYNGEE.

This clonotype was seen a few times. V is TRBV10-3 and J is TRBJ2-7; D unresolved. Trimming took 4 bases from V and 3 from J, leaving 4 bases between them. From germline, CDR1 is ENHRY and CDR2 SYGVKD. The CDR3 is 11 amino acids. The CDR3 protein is CAISGFYEQYF. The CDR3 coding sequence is TGTGCCATCAGTGGGTTCTACGAGCAGTACTTC.

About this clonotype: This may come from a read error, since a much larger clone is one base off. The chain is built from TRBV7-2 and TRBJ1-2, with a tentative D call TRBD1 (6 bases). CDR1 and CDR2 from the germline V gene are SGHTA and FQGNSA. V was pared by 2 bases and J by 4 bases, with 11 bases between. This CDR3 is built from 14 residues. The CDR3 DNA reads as TGTGCCAGCAGCTTATACAGGGCTCCCTATGGCTACACCTTC. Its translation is CASSLYRAPYGYTF.

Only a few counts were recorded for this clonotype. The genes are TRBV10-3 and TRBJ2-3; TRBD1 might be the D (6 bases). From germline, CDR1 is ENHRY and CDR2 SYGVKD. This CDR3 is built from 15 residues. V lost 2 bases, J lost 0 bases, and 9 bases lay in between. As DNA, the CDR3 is TGTGCCATCAGTGAGCGGACAGCTAGCACAGATACGCAGTATTTT. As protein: CAISERTASTDTQYF.

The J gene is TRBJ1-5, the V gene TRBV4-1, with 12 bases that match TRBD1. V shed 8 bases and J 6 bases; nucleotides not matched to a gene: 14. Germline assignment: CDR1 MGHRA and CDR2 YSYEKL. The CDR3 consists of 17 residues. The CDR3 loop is CASGPGQGADVGQPQHF. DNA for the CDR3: TGCGCCAGCGGACCGGGACAGGGGGCAGACGTCGGTCAGCCCCAGCATTTT.

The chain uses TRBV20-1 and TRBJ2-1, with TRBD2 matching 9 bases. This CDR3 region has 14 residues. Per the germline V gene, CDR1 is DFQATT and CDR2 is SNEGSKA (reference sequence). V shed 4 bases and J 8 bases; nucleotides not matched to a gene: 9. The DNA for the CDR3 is TGCAGTGCTACGAGCGGGGGGCGCTCGTATGAGCAGTTCTTC. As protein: CSATSGGRSYEQFF.

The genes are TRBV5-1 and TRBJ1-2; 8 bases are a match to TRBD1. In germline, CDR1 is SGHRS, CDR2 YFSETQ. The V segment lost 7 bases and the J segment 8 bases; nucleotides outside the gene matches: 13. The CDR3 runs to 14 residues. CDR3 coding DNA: TGCGCCAGCTCCCCCCAGGGGGCGGGAGAAGGCTACACCTTC. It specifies CASSPQGAGEGYTF.

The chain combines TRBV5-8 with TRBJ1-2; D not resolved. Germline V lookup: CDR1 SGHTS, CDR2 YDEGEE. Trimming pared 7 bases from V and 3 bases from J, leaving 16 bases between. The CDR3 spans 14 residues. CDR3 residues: CASPVRVRYYGYTF. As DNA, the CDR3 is TGTGCCAGCCCCGTGAGGGTCAGGTACTATGGCTACACCTTC. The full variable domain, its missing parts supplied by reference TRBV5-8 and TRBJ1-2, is EAGVTQSPTHLIKTRGQQATLRCSPISGHTSVYWYQQALGLGLQFLLWYDEGEERNRGNFPPRFSGRQFPNYSSELNVNALELEDSALYLCASPVRVRYYGYTFGSGTRLTVV.

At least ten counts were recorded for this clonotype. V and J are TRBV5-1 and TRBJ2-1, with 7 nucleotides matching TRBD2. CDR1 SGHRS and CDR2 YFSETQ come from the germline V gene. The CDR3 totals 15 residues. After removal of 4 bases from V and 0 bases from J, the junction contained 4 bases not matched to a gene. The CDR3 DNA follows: TGCGCCAGCAGCGCGGGGGTGAGCTCCTACAATGAGCAGTTCTTC. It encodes CASSAGVSSYNEQFF.